The present T cell receptor beta chain was sequenced within a study of cytomegalovirus exposure and HLA in healthy donors (dated by TCRdb to the late 2010s). Study-level background: According to an earlier analysis of 587 of the donors, about 170 million T cells yielded 117 million unique TCR beta sequences and about 300 Gb of sequence data. Of the approximately 400 genotyped donors, 65% to 90% fell in the genetic ancestry cluster associated with self-reported Caucasian donors. About five DR-DQ haplotypes were handled as single units for association and clustering, since linkage in the cohort was strong. A separate validation cohort of roughly 130 different subjects was used in addition to the approximately 610-subject first cohort. On average, around 200,000 unique TCR beta nucleotide sequences were sequenced per donor among some 420 genotyped donors of the cohort, with around 19% of those sequences being non-productive. The study profiled the T cell repertoires of some 610 subjects by immunosequencing and related them to cytomegalovirus serostatus. The study aimed to test whether signatures of past pathogen exposure could be identified by cataloging public T cell receptors. Rather than using new phenotypic data, the later analysis identified candidate immune exposures from TCR beta sequences and from how often those sequences occurred across donors. A later genetic analysis took genome-wide SNP genotypes for about 55% of the roughly 700 donors and used that subset as a discovery cohort. Class I and class II HLA loci were covered by the typing at four-digit resolution. The number of donors typed differed by locus, with 629-630 for A, B, C, DRB1 and DQB1, 522 for DQA1, over 600 for DPA1, and some 450 for DPB1. High-throughput TCR immunosequencing, statistical association of individual TCRs with disease status, and machine learning were combined to predict cytomegalovirus infection status. All discovery cohort repertoires had been generated using a single sequencing platform. In an earlier analysis of 587 of the donors, high-throughput TCR beta sequencing was used to judge whether each TCR beta V gene segment behaved as functional or pseudogenic. To study patterns of TCR occurrence, a later analysis re-analyzed previously published TCR beta repertoires from under 750 donors and added high-resolution HLA genotyping. An early release that covered some 640 HLA-typed donors contained around 300 gigabases of sequencing data and tens of millions of unique TCR sequences. Alongside the repertoire data, information on donor age, sex, ethnicity and CMV serostatus was compiled. Study-level results and caveats: A later analysis found that TCR association rates varied across HLA loci, with DRB1 alleles showing the most associated TCRs and HLA-C alleles the fewest. Sequencing depth was assumed to be roughly uniform across donors in the presence/absence analyses, though that assumption may not hold. According to the authors, the approach could potentially be generalized to other disease states and immunological phenotypes. This cohort had only TCR beta chains sequenced, and the lack of alpha or paired-chain data limited which features could be detected. In an earlier analysis of over 550 of the donors, most TCR beta V segments were observed in productive rearrangements about 87% or about 30% of the time, broadly matching IMGT annotations. Immune exposure information for the cohort was limited to CMV serostatus. An association between a missense DCLRE1C variant and V-gene and J-gene trimming of TCR beta chains was found in a later genetic analysis and replicated in an independent cohort. Because some donors lacked HLA typing at each locus, the association tests relied only on the typed subset. A further reported finding was that TCR beta sequences accurately predicted the HLA-A and HLA-B alleles for most subjects in the first cohort. A later genetic analysis reported fewer N-insertions in productive TCRs among donors in an Asian-associated ancestry cluster than the roughly 670-donor mean. Because counts were too low, seventeen rarely observed V segments, including chromosome 9 orphons, were excluded from the earlier analysis of 587 of the donors. A later analysis reported that several top co-occurrence clusters appeared linked to parvovirus B19, influenza, CMV and Epstein-Barr virus. In vitro tests confirmed that three of the cytomegalovirus-associated TCR beta chains recognize cytomegalovirus antigens. Most TCR sequences were observed very rarely across donors, whereas some public TCRs were present in many individuals. The classifier was reported to diagnose cytomegalovirus status with high specificity and sensitivity in both the original cohort and the validation cohort. A group of highly shared sequence variants was considered likely to be a technical artifact of the sequencing pipeline. According to a later analysis, most CMV-associated TCR beta chains appeared to be HLA-restricted, and the HLA associations seemed to be driven largely by CMV exposure. Linkage disequilibrium might explain the correlated functional status among segregating V segments, but an unknown experimental factor could not be excluded. The study listed approximately 150 TCR beta chains as associated with cytomegalovirus. Some IMGT-functional V segments, including TRBV6-2 and TRBV6-3, could not be distinguished by the 87-base-pair reads and were therefore excluded. In a later analysis, HLA-associated TCR beta chains were found to be more clonally expanded and to have lower generation probabilities than equally common non-associated chains. A later analysis associated 16,951 TCR beta sequences with specific HLA alleles at a false discovery rate of 0.05. Strong co-occurrence of HLA alleles, especially DR and DQ, made assigning TCR associations to individual alleles difficult.

Libraries were prepared through the immunoSEQ multiplex PCR assay. For the multiplex PCR, a mixture combining 60 forward primers for TCR Vbeta segments and 13 reverse primers for TCR Jbeta segments was used. The CDR3 region of rearranged TCR beta genes was amplified from genomic DNA with a multiplex PCR assay. The Illumina HiSeq System was used to sequence the amplified TCR beta libraries as 87-base-pair reads. Turning to the authors' computational methods: Across the 700 or so repertoires, a later analysis counted some 80 million unique TCR beta chains, roughly 11 million of which were shared by at least two donors. Raw reads were error-corrected and collapsed into unique sequences by a nearest-neighbor algorithm in which closely related sequences were merged to remove PCR and sequencing errors. Alignment of CDR3 sequences to IMGT reference sequences was used to assign V, D and J gene segments. For a sequence to be retained, at least a six-nucleotide match to both a V gene segment and a J gene segment was required. A rearrangement was called productive if the CDR3 had no stop codons and remained in frame with V and J, and every other rearrangement was called non-productive. Following IMGT convention, CDR3 was defined as the stretch from the second conserved V-encoded cysteine to the conserved J-encoded phenylalanine. The earlier analysis of about 570 of the donors excluded any sequence lacking an unambiguous match to a single V gene segment. An earlier analysis of fewer than 750 of the donors called V segments functional above 56.7% productive rearrangements and segregating when the between-donor standard deviation exceeded 5%. A statistical classification framework was built to diagnose cytomegalovirus status from the catalog of TCR beta chain sequences. V and J gene assignment, in a later analysis, came from comparing TCR nucleotide sequences with IMGT/GENE-DB human TR gene sequences. Using the TCRdist pipeline, a later analysis assigned CDR3 sequences along with most-parsimonious VDJ recombination scenarios. In a later analysis, every TCR beta chain was defined by the combination of its CDR3 amino acid sequence and its V-gene family, and reads without a unique V-gene family were dropped. In a later analysis, 500 to 650 highly shared, low-generation-probability nucleotide sequences were removed to address suspected cross-contamination and a sequencing artifact. A later analysis calculated a clonal expansion index for each public chain from normalized within-repertoire ranks of inferred template counts. Generation probabilities in a later analysis came from a VDJ recombination model fitted to out-of-frame rearrangements, and those results were checked against IGoR. In a later analysis, TCR-TCR, TCR-HLA and TCR-CMV co-occurrence was scored with hypergeometric tests, and a repertoire-size bias correction was applied to TCR pairs. To estimate false discovery rates, a later analysis permuted the HLA or CMV assignments 20 times. In a later analysis, co-occurring TCRs were grouped using DBSCAN, with TCRdist sequence similarity added in when clustering inside HLA-allele-positive subsets. For co-occurrence clustering, repertoires with fewer than 30,000 or more than 120,000 public chains were excluded, along with roughly five repertoires with anomalous nucleotide sharing. TCRdb provides this immuneACCESS table in a form limited to in-frame rearrangements. Some clones are lacking; in checked studies, under half of them reflect an unresolved V gene, and why the rest are absent is not known. V, J and clone size reflect that table, while D and trimming were determined from the DNA. In all, the sample holds 90,000 to 130,000 clones, and roughly three quarters of those were seen once. The ten largest clonotypes hold 2.5% to 3.5% of the sample.

Regarding this clone: This clone's antigen is unknown. The input lacks base qualities; no much larger clone sits a single base away.

According to the germline V gene, CDR1 reads SGHRS and CDR2 reads YFSETQ. V trim: 0 bases; J trim: 9 bases; unmatched bases: 2. The CDR3, cysteine through phenylalanine, is 14 amino acids long. Solely the CDR3 DNA is kept, with 42 bases framed from the first base. In total, over 600 healthy bone marrow donors made up the cohort. Cohort members were all nominally healthy when sampled, although unrecorded immune exposures were likely present. The donor tested CMV seropositive, placing the donor among the 250 to 350 seropositive members of the cohort. A peripheral blood sample was collected from each donor, and TCR beta sequencing was performed on peripheral blood mononuclear cells. Genomic DNA was extracted from the blood cell samples with the Qiagen DNeasy Blood Extraction Kit.

Sequenced material: PBMCs. This receptor was taken from a woman in her late teens or twenties in good health and CMV-seropositive. Here the chain combines TRBV5-1 and TRBJ2-1; 11 of the junction bases match TRBD2. The bases read TGCGCCAGCAGCTTGGCCGGGACTAGCGGTGAGCAGTTCTTC. Translated, this is CASSLAGTSGEQFF. Extended through the reference TRBV5-1 and TRBJ2-1 proteins, this CDR3 yields the full variable domain: KAGVTQTPRYLIKTRGQQVTLSCSPISGHRSVSWYQQTPGQGLQFLFEYFSETQRNKGNFPGRFSGRQFSNSRSEMNVSTLELGDSALYLCASSLAGTSGEQFFGPGTRLTVL.